This TCR beta chain was recorded in a study of vaccination effects on CD4 cells after COVID-19. ViraFEST used viral peptide pools to expand antigen-specific CD4+ T cells before sequencing. CD4+ T cells were isolated after about eleven days of culture. Clones were sequenced by immunoSEQ multiplex PCR, and TCRdb holds only the in-frame ones, with some missing. Among more than 9,000 clones listed, about three quarters were seen once. As regards this clone: Its matching antigen is unknown.

V was clipped by 6 bases and J by 7 bases; unmatched bases: 7. The CDR3 loop spans 15 amino acids. From germline, CDR1 is MNHEY and CDR2 SMNVEV (reference sequence). The receptor was isolated from a human donor who received a COVID-19 vaccine. This sample comprised CD4+ T cells from PBMCs cultured with HCoV-229E spike peptides, obtained before COVID-19 vaccination. The rearrangement uses TRBV27 and TRBJ2-1, with 12 bases identical to TRBD2. The DNA for the CDR3 is TGTGCCAGCAGAAAAGGGACTAGCGGGCTTAATGAGCAGTTCTTC. This codes for CASRKGTSGLNEQFF.